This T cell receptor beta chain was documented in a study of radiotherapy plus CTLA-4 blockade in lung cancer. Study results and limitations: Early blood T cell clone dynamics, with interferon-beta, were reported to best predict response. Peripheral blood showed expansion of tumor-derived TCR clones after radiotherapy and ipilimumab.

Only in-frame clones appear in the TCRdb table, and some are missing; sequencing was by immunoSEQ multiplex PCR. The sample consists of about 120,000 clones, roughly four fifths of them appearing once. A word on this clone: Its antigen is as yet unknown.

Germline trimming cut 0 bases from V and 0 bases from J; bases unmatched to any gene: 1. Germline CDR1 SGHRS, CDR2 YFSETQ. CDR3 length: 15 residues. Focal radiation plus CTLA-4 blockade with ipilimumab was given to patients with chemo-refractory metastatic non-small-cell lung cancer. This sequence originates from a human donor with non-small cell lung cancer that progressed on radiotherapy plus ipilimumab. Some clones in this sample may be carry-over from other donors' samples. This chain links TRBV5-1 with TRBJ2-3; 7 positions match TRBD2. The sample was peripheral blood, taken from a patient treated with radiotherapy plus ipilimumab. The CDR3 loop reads CASSLVGRSTDTQYF. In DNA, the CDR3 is TGCGCCAGCAGCTTGGTCGGGAGGAGCACAGATACGCAGTATTTT.